These 9 T cell receptor beta chains came from one sample sequenced in a study of post-analysis software for immune sequencing data. Points from the study as a whole: TRBV segments more frequent in patients than in controls numbered five and included TRBV5-6, TRBV5-1 and TRBV20-1.

Prepared TCR beta cDNA libraries contained unique molecular identifiers. TCRdb redid the calling of the PCR reads with MiXCR, one entry per CDR3 protein. Here the sample spans about 430,000 distinct CDR3 sequences, approximately 42% being singletons. Antigens for these TCRs are unknown. Specimen: blood. These receptors all stem from a girl aged 2 to 10 with multiple sclerosis.

The CDR3 bases are TGTGCCAGCAGTGAAGTTGGCGGGGAGTTCACGGATACGCAGTATTTT. Protein: CASSEVGGEFTDTQYF. The chain links TRBV6-1 to TRBJ2-3, with D possibly being TRBD2 (6 bases). The germline V gene encodes CDR1 MNHNS and CDR2 SASEGT. The CDR3 runs 16 residues. V lost 1 base to trimming and J lost 6 bases, with 17 bases between them.

This chain uses TRBV7-3 with TRBJ2-3; D is perhaps TRBD2 (6 bases). The CDR3 consists of 14 residues. V lost 4 bases and J lost 2, with 10 bases in between. Germline V gene data show CDR1 as SGHTA and CDR2 as FQGTGA. Here the CDR3 DNA reads TGTGCCAGCAGCTCGCGGGGTGACACAGATACGCAGTATTTT. Translating it yields CASSSRGDTDTQYF.

The CDR3 DNA sequence: TGCAGCGGACGACAGGGGATTAGGACTGAAGCTTTCTTT. Amino acid sequence: CSGRQGIRTEAFF. V and J are TRBV29-1 and TRBJ1-1; 8 bases align to TRBD1. Unmatched junction bases numbered 9, after V lost 7 bases and J lost 5 bases. Germline V gene sequence: CDR1 SQVTM, CDR2 ANQGSEA. CDR3 length: 13 amino acids. The full variable domain, with the rest looked up from reference TRBV29-1 and TRBJ1-1, is SAVISQKPSRDICQRGTSLTIQCQVDSQVTMMFWYRQQPGQSLTLIATANQGSEATYESGFVIDKFPISRPNLTFSTLTVSNMSPEDSSIYLCSGRQGIRTEAFFGQGTRLTVV.

Only one count was recorded for this clonotype. V gene TRBV4-1 combines with J gene TRBJ1-3; weak D call: TRBD1 (5 bases). V was trimmed by 0 bases and J by 5 bases, leaving 20 bases between them. This CDR3 is built from 18 residues. The germline V gene has CDR1 MGHRA and CDR2 YSYEKL. CDR3 amino acids: CASSQDPRKPRVRNTIYF. The CDR3 region has the DNA TGCGCCAGCAGCCAAGACCCTCGGAAACCCAGGGTGCGAAACACCATATATTTT.

In DNA form, the CDR3 reads TGTGCCAGCAGCGCACAGGTTGTAGCGGCAACCTACAATGAGCAGTTCTTC. Protein: CASSAQVVAATYNEQFF. V gene TRBV7-9 combines with J gene TRBJ2-1; the D gene is possibly TRBD2 (6 bases). CDR1 is SEHNR and CDR2 is FQNEAQ in the germline V gene (reference sequence). This CDR3 contains 17 residues. Trimming took off 5 bases at V and 2 bases at J, with 19 bases between the two ends.

The rearrangement uses TRBV20-1 and TRBJ1-2, with D possibly being TRBD1 (6 bases). V dropped 4 bases and J dropped 4 bases, with 10 bases sitting between them. Germline V gene sequence: CDR1 DFQATT, CDR2 SNEGSKA (reference sequence). The CDR3 spans 12 residues. CDR3 DNA sequence: TGCAGTGCTATTCAGGGGTCCTATGGCTACACCTTC. Translating it yields CSAIQGSYGYTF.

The V call is TRBV3-1, the J call TRBJ2-1, with 10 bases fitting TRBD2. The CDR3 runs to 16 residues. The germline CDR1 and CDR2 sequences are LGHDT and YNNKEL (reference sequence). Germline trimming cut 2 bases from V and 9 bases from J; bases unmatched to any gene: 10. In DNA, the CDR3 is TGTGCCAGCAGCCAACTGGGAGCGGGAGGGCCCCGTGAGCAGTTCTTC. Residues: CASSQLGAGGPREQFF.

In this sample, this clonotype turned up a few times. This sequence joins TRBV5-1 and TRBJ2-5; no firm D call. The CDR3 contains 12 residues. Trimming stripped 0 bases from V and 7 bases from J, with 7 bases between. The germline CDR1 and CDR2 sequences are SGHRS and YFSETQ. CDR3 region: CASSLDTGTQYF. The CDR3, as DNA: TGCGCCAGCAGCTTGGACACCGGGACCCAGTACTTC.

This clonotype was seen once. The junction and the germline gene differ at one end; a read error may be behind it. The V call is TRBV20-1, the J call TRBJ1-4; 8 nucleotides agree with TRBD1. From germline, CDR1 is DFQATT and CDR2 SNEGSKA (reference sequence). CDR3 size: 13 residues. In DNA, the CDR3 is TGCAGTGCTAGTAGGACAGGGAAAGAAAAACGGTTTTTT. It yields the protein CSASRTGKEKRFF.